Given below is one T cell receptor beta chain in context. The sample originates from a study of CD8 T cells in Susac syndrome. The RNA, about 0.45 to 1 ug, was put through reverse transcription using random hexamers. Via MiXCR, TCRdb re-called the immunoSEQ multiplex PCR reads, giving one row per CDR3 protein. The table records 100,000 to 150,000 distinct CDR3 sequences, roughly 94% of them present only once. With 4 bases clipped from V and 2 bases from J, the junction kept 8 bases outside the gene matches. Germline V gene sequence: CDR1 LGHDT, CDR2 YNNKEL (reference sequence). This CDR3 is 17 amino acids long.

J is TRBJ2-5 and V is TRBV3-1; 12 bases fit TRBD2. Sequencing was done on a sample of CD4+ T cells from PBMCs. The TCR originated in a human donor with multiple sclerosis. CDR3 in amino acids: CASSPSGLAGIQETQYF. The CDR3, as DNA: TGTGCCAGCAGCCCCTCCGGACTAGCGGGGATTCAAGAGACCCAGTACTTC.